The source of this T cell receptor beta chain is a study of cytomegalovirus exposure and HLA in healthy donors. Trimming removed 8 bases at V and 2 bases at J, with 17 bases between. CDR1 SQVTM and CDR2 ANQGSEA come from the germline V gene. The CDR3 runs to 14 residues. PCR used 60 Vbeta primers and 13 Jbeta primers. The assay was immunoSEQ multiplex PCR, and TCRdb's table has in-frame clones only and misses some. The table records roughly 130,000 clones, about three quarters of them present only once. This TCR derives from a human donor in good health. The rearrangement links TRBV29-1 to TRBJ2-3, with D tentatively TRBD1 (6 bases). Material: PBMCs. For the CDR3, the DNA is TGCAGCCTTCGGGGCCAGGGGAACACAGATACGCAGTATTTT. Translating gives CSLRGQGNTDTQYF.